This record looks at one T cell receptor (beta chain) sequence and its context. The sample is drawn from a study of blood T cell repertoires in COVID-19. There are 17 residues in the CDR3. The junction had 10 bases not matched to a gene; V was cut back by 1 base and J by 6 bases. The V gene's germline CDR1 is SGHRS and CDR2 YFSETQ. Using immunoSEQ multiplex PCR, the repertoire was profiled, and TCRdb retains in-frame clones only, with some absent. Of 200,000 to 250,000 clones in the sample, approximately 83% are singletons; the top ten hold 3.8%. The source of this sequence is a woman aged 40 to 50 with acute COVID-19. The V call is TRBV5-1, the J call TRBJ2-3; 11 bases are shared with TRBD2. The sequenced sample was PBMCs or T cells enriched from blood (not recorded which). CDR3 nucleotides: TGCGCCAGCAGCTTGAAACGTCTAGCGGGGGGAGAGGATACGCAGTATTTT. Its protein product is CASSLKRLAGGEDTQYF.